This T cell receptor beta chain was retrieved from a study of OX40 agonist ivuxolimab in advanced cancers. Overall study context: Patients received the agonistic anti-OX40 (CD134) antibody ivuxolimab. Cohort: roughly 80% men, mean age around 60, aged roughly 23 to 90.

This clone has just a few counts. Its antigen is unknown. Profiled with immunoSEQ multiplex PCR; TCRdb holds only in-frame clones, not every one. The sample has over 30,000 clones, approximately 80% seen once. Study-wide points: Both blood CD4+ and CD8+ T cells showed clonal growth by week 6 at 0.1 to 3.0 mg/kg.

The length of the CDR3 is 16 residues. J gave up 4 bases and V 3 bases, and 9 bases lay outside the gene matches. Germline lookup yields CDR1 ENHRY and CDR2 SYGVKD. Sequences were derived from CD4+ or CD8+ T cells sorted from blood, sampled in a trial of the OX40 agonist ivuxolimab. The receptor was isolated from an adult with an advanced solid tumor such as melanoma, head and neck, liver or kidney cancer. This chain uses TRBV10-3 with TRBJ2-7, with 10 bases that match TRBD2. CDR3 DNA: TGTGCCATCAGTGATCCCGGGACTAGCGCCGCTTACGAGCAGTACTTC. This codes for CAISDPGTSAAYEQYF.